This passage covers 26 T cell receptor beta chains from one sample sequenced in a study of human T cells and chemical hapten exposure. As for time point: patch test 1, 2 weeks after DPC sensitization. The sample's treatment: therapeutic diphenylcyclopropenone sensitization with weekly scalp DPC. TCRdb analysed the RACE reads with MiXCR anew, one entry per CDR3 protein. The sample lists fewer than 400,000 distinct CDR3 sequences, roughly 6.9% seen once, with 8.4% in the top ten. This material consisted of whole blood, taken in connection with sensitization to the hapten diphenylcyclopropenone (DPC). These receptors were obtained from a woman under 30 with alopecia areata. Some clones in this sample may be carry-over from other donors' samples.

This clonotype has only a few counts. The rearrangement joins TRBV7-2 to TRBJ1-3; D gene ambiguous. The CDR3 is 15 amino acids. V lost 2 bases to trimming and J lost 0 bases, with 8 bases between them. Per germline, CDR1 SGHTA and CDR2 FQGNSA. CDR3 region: CASSLSRSSGNTIYF. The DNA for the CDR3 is TGTGCCAGCAGCTTATCGCGGAGCTCTGGAAACACCATATATTTT. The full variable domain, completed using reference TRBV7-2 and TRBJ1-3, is GAGVSQSPSNKVTEKGKDVELRCDPISGHTALYWYRQSLGQGLEFLIYFQGNSAPDKSGLPSDRFSAERTGGSVSTLTIQRTQQEDSAVYLCASSLSRSSGNTIYFGEGSWLTVV.

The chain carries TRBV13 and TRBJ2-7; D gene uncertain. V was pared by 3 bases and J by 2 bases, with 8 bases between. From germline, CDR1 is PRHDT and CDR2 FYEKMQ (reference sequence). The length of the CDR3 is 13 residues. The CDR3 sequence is CASSFQSPYEQYF. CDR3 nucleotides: TGTGCCAGCAGCTTTCAGAGTCCCTACGAGCAGTACTTC.

The CDR3 coding sequence is TGCAGTGCTGACAGGGGAGGAAGATATAATTCACCCCTCCACTTT. This gives the protein CSADRGGRYNSPLHF. V and J are TRBV20-1 and TRBJ1-6, with 8 bases lining up with TRBD1. CDR1 and CDR2 (germline): DFQATT, SNEGSKA (reference sequence). J lost 4 bases, V lost 5 bases, and 7 bases had no gene match. The CDR3 length is 15 residues.

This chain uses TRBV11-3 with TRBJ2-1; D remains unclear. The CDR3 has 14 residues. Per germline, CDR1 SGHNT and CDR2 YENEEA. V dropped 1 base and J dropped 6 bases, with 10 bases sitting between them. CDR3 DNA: TGTGCCAGCAGCTTAGTTTCCACAACCAATGAGCAGTTCTTC. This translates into CASSLVSTTNEQFF.

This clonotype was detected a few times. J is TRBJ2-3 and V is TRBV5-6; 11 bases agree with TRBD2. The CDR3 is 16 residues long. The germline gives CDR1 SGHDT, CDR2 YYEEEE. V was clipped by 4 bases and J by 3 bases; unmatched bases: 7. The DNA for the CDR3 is TGTGCCAGCAGCCCGTATAGCGGGGGGGCGACAGATACGCAGTATTTT. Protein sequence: CASSPYSGGATDTQYF. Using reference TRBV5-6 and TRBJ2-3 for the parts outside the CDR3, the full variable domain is DAGVTQSPTHLIKTRGQQVTLRCSPKSGHDTVSWYQQALGQGPQFIFQYYEEEERQRGNFPDRFSGHQFPNYSSELNVNALLLGDSALYLCASSPYSGGATDTQYFGPGTRLTVL.

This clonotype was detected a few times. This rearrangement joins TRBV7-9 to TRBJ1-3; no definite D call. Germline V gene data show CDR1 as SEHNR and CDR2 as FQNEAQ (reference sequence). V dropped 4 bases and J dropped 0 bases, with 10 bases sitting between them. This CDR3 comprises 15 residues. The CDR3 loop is CASSSDVSSGNTIYF. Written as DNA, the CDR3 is TGTGCCAGCAGCTCGGACGTAAGCTCTGGAAACACCATATATTTT. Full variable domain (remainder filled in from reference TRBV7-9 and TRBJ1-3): DTGVSQNPRHKITKRGQNVTFRCDPISEHNRLYWYRQTLGQGPEFLTYFQNEAQLEKSRLLSDRFSAERPKGSFSTLEIQRTEQGDSAMYLCASSSDVSSGNTIYFGEGSWLTVV.

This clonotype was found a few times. The CDR3 here is CASEGSGGATGELFF. The DNA of the CDR3 is TGTGCCAGTGAAGGGAGCGGGGGGGCGACCGGGGAGCTGTTTTTT. The gene calls are TRBV4-2 and TRBJ2-2; TRBD2 matches at 10 bases. Per the germline V gene, CDR1 is LGHNA and CDR2 is YNFKEQ. The ends lost 9 bases at V and 5 bases at J; junction bases unmatched: 9. The CDR3 extends over 15 amino acids.

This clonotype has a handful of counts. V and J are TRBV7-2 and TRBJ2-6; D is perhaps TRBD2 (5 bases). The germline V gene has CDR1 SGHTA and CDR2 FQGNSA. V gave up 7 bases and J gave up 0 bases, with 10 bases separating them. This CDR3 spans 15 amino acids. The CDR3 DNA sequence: TGTGCCAGCAATCGGGGTAGCTCTGGGGCCAACGTCCTGACTTTC. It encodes CASNRGSSGANVLTF.

The CDR3 loop reads CASETGLGYTF. The CDR3 DNA follows: TGTGCCAGTGAAACAGGGCTCGGCTACACCTTC. The chain carries TRBV19 and TRBJ1-2; D possibly corresponds to TRBD1 (6 bases). There are 11 residues in the CDR3. V dropped 8 bases and J dropped 8 bases, with 12 bases sitting between them. The germline CDR1 and CDR2 sequences are LNHDA and SQIVND (reference sequence).

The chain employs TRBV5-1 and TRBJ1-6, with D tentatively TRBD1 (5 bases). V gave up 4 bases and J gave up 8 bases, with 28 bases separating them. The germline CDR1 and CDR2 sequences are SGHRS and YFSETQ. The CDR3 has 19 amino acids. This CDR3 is CASSGGTGFNIGSDSPLHF. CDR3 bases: TGCGCCAGCAGCGGCGGGACCGGATTTAATATAGGGTCGGATTCACCCCTCCACTTT.

The CDR3 DNA is TGTGCCACCAGCGTGACAGGGGCGGACACCGGGGAGCTGTTTTTT. This codes for CATSVTGADTGELFF. The J gene is TRBJ2-2, the V gene TRBV24-1; 8 bases map to TRBD1. Trimming at V came to 7 bases and at J to 3 bases, leaving 6 bases not matched to a gene. Germline V gene sequence: CDR1 KGHDR, CDR2 SFDVKD. The CDR3 length is 15 residues.

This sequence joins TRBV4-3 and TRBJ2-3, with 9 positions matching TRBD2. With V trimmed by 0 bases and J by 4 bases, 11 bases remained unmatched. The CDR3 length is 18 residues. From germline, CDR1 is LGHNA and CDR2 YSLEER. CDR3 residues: CASSQDPSRLAGPDTQYF. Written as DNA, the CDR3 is TGCGCCAGCAGCCAAGATCCGAGTAGGCTAGCGGGGCCAGATACGCAGTATTTT.

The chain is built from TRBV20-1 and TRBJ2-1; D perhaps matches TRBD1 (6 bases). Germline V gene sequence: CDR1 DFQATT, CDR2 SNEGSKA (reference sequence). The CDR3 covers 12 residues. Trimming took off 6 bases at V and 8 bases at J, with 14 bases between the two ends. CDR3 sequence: CSAPQGGHEQFF. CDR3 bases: TGCAGTGCCCCACAGGGTGGCCATGAGCAGTTCTTC.

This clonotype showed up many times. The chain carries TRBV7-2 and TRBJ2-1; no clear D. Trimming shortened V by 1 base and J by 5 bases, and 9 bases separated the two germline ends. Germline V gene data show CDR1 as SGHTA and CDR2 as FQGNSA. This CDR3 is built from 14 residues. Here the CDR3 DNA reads TGTGCCAGCAGCTTAGAACGCGTGGACAATGAGCAGTTCTTC. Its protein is CASSLERVDNEQFF. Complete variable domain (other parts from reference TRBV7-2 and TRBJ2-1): GAGVSQSPSNKVTEKGKDVELRCDPISGHTALYWYRQSLGQGLEFLIYFQGNSAPDKSGLPSDRFSAERTGGSVSTLTIQRTQQEDSAVYLCASSLERVDNEQFFGPGTRLTVL.

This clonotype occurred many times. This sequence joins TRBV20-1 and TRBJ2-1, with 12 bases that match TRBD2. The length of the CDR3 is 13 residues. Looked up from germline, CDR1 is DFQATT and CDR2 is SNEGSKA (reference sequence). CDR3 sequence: CSHGLAGYNEQFF. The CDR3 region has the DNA TGCAGCCATGGACTAGCGGGGTACAATGAGCAGTTCTTC.

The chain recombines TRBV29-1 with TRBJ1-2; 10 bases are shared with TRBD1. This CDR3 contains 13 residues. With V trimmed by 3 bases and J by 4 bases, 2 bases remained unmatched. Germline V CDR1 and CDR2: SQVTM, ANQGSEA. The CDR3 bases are TGCAGCGTTGAGACAGGGGGCCGCTATGGCTACACCTTC. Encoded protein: CSVETGGRYGYTF.

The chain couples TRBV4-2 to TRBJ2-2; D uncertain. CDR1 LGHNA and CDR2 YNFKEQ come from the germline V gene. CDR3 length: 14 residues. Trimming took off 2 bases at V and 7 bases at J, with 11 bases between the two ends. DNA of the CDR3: TGTGCCAGCAGCCAAAACGACGTTGGCGGGGAGCTGTTTTTT. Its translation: CASSQNDVGGELFF.

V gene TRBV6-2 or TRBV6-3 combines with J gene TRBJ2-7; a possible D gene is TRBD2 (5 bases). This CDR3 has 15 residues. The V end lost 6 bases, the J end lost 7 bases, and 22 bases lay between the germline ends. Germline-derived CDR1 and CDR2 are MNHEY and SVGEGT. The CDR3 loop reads CASRRSGILNGEQYF. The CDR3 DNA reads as TGTGCCAGCAGGAGATCCGGGATCCTAAATGGGGAGCAGTACTTC.

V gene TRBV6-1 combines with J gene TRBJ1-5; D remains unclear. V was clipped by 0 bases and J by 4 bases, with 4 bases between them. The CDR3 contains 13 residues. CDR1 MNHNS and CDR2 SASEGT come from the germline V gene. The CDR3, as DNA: TGTGCCAGCAGTGAAGCGGAGAATCAGCCCCAGCATTTT. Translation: CASSEAENQPQHF.

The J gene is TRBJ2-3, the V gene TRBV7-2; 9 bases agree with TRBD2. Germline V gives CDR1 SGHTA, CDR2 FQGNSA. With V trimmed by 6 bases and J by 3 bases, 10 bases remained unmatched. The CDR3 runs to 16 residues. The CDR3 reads CASRMPAGGVTDTQYF. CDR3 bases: TGTGCCAGCAGGATGCCAGCGGGGGGCGTGACAGATACGCAGTATTTT.

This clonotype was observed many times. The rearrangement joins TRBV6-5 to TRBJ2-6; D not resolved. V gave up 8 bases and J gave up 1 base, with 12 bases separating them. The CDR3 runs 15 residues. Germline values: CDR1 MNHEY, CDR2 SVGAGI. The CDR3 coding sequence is TGTGCCAGCCGCTTTTCCCAGTCTGGGGCCAACGTCCTGACTTTC. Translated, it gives CASRFSQSGANVLTF.

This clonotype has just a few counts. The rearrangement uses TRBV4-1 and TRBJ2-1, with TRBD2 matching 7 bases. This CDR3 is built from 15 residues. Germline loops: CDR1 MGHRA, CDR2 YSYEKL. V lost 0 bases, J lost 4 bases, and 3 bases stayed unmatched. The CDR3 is CASSQDMGLYNEQFF. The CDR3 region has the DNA TGCGCCAGCAGCCAAGACATGGGACTATACAATGAGCAGTTCTTC.

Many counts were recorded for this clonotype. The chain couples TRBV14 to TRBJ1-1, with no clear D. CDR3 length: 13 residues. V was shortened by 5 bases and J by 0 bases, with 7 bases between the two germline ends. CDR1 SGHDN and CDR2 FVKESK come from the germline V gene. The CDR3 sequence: CASSRDLNTEAFF. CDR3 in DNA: TGTGCCAGCAGCAGAGACCTGAACACTGAAGCTTTCTTT.

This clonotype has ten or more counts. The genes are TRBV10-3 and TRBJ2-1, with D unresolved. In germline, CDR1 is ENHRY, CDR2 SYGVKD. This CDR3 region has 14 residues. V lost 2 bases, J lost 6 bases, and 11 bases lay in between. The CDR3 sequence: CAISEPTGPNEQFF. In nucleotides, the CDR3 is TGTGCCATCAGTGAGCCGACTGGTCCCAATGAGCAGTTCTTC.

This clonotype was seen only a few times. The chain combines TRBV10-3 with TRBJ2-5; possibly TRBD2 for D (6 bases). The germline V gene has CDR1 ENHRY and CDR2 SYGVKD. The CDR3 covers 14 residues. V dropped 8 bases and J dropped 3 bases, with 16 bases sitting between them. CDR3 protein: CAIAPGLSEETQYF. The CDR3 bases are TGTGCCATCGCTCCGGGACTTTCGGAAGAGACCCAGTACTTC.

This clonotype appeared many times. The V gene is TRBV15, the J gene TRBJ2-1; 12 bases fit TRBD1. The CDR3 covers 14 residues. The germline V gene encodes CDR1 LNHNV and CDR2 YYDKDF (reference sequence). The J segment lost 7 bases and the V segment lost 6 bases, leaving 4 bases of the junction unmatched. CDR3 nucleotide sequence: TGTGCCACCAGAGGGACAGGGGGCATTAATGAGCAGTTCTTC. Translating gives CATRGTGGINEQFF.